This T cell receptor beta chain is drawn from a study of blood T cell repertoires in COVID-19. The study recruited people aged about 18 to 95 years across roughly 25 US areas. Libraries were prepared by immunoSEQ multiplex PCR; TCRdb keeps only in-frame clonotypes and omits some of them. The table includes approximately 210,000 clones, 81% detected once. Germline CDR1 SNHLY, CDR2 FYNNEI. The CDR3 runs 13 residues. V trimming: 5 bases; J trimming: 3 bases; junction bases outside the gene matches: 4. The sequenced sample was PBMCs or T cells enriched from blood (not recorded which). The receptor was derived from a woman between 50 and 59 years old with acute COVID-19. V and J are TRBV2 and TRBJ2-7; 7 positions match TRBD1. The chain's CDR3 is CASSRDSDYEQYF. The CDR3 nucleotides are TGTGCCAGCAGTCGGGACAGTGACTACGAGCAGTACTTC.